This TCR beta chain was obtained from a study of cytomegalovirus exposure and HLA in healthy donors (dated by TCRdb to about 2017). About the full investigation: An earlier analysis of several hundred of the donors reported 250 to 350 Gb of sequence data and 100 million to 130 million unique TCR beta sequences from around 200 million T cells. Besides the first cohort of roughly 660 subjects, a separate validation cohort made up of 120 different subjects was used. Among around 400 genotyped donors of the cohort, an average of roughly 230,000 unique TCR beta nucleotide sequences was sequenced per donor, of which 15% to 20% were non-productive. To predict cytomegalovirus infection status, the study brought together high-throughput TCR immunosequencing, statistical association of individual TCRs with disease status, and machine learning. To decide whether each TCR beta V gene segment behaved as functional or pseudogenic, an earlier analysis of fewer than 750 of the donors relied on high-throughput TCR beta sequencing. Every discovery cohort repertoire had been produced on one sequencing platform. HLA typing covered class I and class II loci at four-digit resolution. Four or five DR-DQ haplotypes were handled as single units for association and clustering because linkage in the cohort was strong. The study aimed to test whether signatures of past pathogen exposure could be identified by cataloging public T cell receptors. A later genetic analysis used genome-wide SNP genotypes for 398 of the 666 donors, treating that subset as a discovery cohort. Donor age, sex, ethnicity and CMV serostatus were compiled together with the repertoire data. The T cell repertoires of 700 or so subjects were profiled by immunosequencing and related to cytomegalovirus serostatus. Typing coverage differed by locus: A, B, C, DRB1 and DQB1 were typed in roughly 620-630 donors, DQA1 in about 560, DPA1 in 600 to 610, and DPB1 in just under 490. The later analysis used no new phenotypic data to find candidate immune exposures, relying instead on TCR beta sequences and their occurrence across donors. Of the roughly 410 genotyped donors, 81% were placed in the genetic ancestry cluster associated with self-reported Caucasian donors. About 280 gigabases of sequencing data and about 92 million unique TCR sequences made up an early release that covered nearly 650 HLA-typed donors. A later analysis re-examined previously published TCR beta repertoires from more than 550 donors and added high-resolution HLA genotyping to investigate patterns of TCR occurrence. Broader findings and caveats from the paper: Compared with equally common non-associated chains, HLA-associated TCR beta chains in a later analysis were more clonally expanded and had lower generation probabilities. Because some donors lacked HLA typing at each locus, the association tests relied only on the typed subset. Specific HLA alleles were associated with 15,000 to 20,000 TCR beta sequences at a false discovery rate of 0.05 in a later analysis. The authors suggested that the approach could potentially be extended to other disease states and immunological phenotypes. In vitro tests confirmed that a few of the cytomegalovirus-associated TCR beta chains recognize cytomegalovirus antigens. For the cohort, immune exposure information was limited to CMV serostatus. Several of the top co-occurrence clusters appeared to be linked to parvovirus B19, influenza, CMV and Epstein-Barr virus, according to a later analysis. Assigning TCR associations to individual alleles was difficult when HLA alleles, especially DR and DQ, strongly co-occurred. Because counts were too low, about 17 rarely observed V segments, including chromosome 9 orphons, were excluded from the earlier analysis of 587 of the donors. In an earlier analysis of fewer than 750 of the donors, most TCR beta V segments were observed in productive rearrangements about 87% or about 30% of the time, broadly matching IMGT annotations. Because the 87-base-pair reads could not distinguish some IMGT-functional V segments, including TRBV6-2 and TRBV6-3, those segments were excluded. In a later genetic analysis, fewer N-insertions in productive TCRs were reported among donors in an Asian-associated ancestry cluster than the 666-donor mean. In a later analysis, the rate of TCR association differed among HLA loci, with DRB1 alleles having the most associated TCRs and HLA-C alleles having the fewest. Correlated functional status among segregating V segments might be attributable to linkage disequilibrium, but an unknown experimental factor could not be ruled out. According to a later analysis, most CMV-associated TCR beta chains appeared to be HLA-restricted, and the HLA associations seemed to be driven largely by CMV exposure. A cluster of highly shared sequence variants was judged likely to represent a technical artifact of the sequencing pipeline. Presence/absence analyses assumed roughly uniform sequencing depth across donors, an assumption that may not hold. The study gave a list of more than 150 TCR beta chains associated with cytomegalovirus. In both the original and validation cohorts, the classifier was reported to diagnose cytomegalovirus status with high specificity and sensitivity. A later genetic analysis associated a missense DCLRE1C variant with V-gene and J-gene trimming of TCR beta chains, and an independent cohort replicated the association. A further reported finding was that TCR beta sequences accurately predicted the HLA-A and HLA-B alleles for most subjects in the first cohort. Most TCR sequences were observed very rarely across donors, whereas some public TCRs were present in many individuals. Only TCR beta chains were sequenced in this cohort, and the absence of alpha or paired-chain data limited detectable features.

In total, over 600 healthy bone marrow donors made up the cohort. At the time of sampling, all cohort members were nominally healthy, though unrecorded immune exposures were likely present. The donor was CMV seronegative and belonged to the group of roughly 330 seronegative cohort members. A peripheral blood sample was collected from each donor, and TCR beta sequencing was performed on peripheral blood mononuclear cells. Genomic DNA extraction from the blood cell samples was performed with the Qiagen DNeasy Blood Extraction Kit. To prepare the library, the immunoSEQ multiplex PCR assay was applied. The multiplex PCR relied on a mix of 60 forward primers for TCR Vbeta segments and 13 reverse primers for TCR Jbeta segments. The CDR3 region of rearranged TCR beta genes was amplified from genomic DNA by a multiplex PCR assay. Amplified TCR beta libraries were sequenced as 87-base-pair reads on the Illumina HiSeq System. Per the authors' processing: A later analysis tallied around 80 million unique TCR beta chains across the 666 repertoires, and around 10 million of those chains were shared by two or more donors. Raw reads were error-corrected and collapsed into unique sequences by a nearest-neighbor algorithm in which closely related sequences were merged to remove PCR and sequencing errors. To assign V, D and J gene segments, CDR3 sequences were aligned to IMGT reference sequences. For a sequence to be retained, a match of at least six nucleotides was required to both a V gene segment and a J gene segment. Rearrangements were called productive when the CDR3 lacked stop codons and stayed in frame with V and J; all others were non-productive. CDR3 was defined by IMGT convention, running from the second conserved V-encoded cysteine to the conserved J-encoded phenylalanine. In an earlier analysis of around 600 of the donors, sequences lacking an unambiguous match to a single V gene segment were excluded. In an earlier analysis of 587 of the donors, a V segment was called functional when productive rearrangements were above 56.7%, and segregating when the standard deviation between donors exceeded 5%. A statistical classification framework was built for diagnosing cytomegalovirus status from the catalog of TCR beta chain sequences. In a later analysis, V and J genes were assigned by comparing TCR nucleotide sequences against IMGT/GENE-DB human TR gene sequences. Using the TCRdist pipeline, a later analysis assigned CDR3 sequences along with most-parsimonious VDJ recombination scenarios. In a later analysis, every TCR beta chain was defined by the combination of its CDR3 amino acid sequence and its V-gene family, and reads without a unique V-gene family were dropped. A later analysis removed 600 or so highly shared, low-generation-probability nucleotide sequences to deal with suspected cross-contamination and a sequencing artifact. For each public chain, a later analysis derived a clonal expansion index from normalized ranks of inferred template counts within each repertoire. In a later analysis, generation probabilities were computed with a VDJ recombination model fitted to out-of-frame rearrangements, and the resulting probabilities were checked against IGoR. In a later analysis, hypergeometric tests were used to score TCR-TCR, TCR-HLA and TCR-CMV co-occurrence, with a repertoire-size bias correction applied to TCR pairs. To estimate false discovery rates, a later analysis permuted the HLA or CMV assignments 20 times. In a later analysis, co-occurring TCRs were grouped using DBSCAN, and TCRdist sequence similarity was added for clustering within HLA-allele-positive subsets. For co-occurrence clustering, repertoires with fewer than 30,000 or more than 120,000 public chains were excluded, along with roughly five repertoires with anomalous nucleotide sharing. The table comes from immuneACCESS by way of TCRdb, which keeps in-frame sequences with V and J called. Part of the clones is missing from these tables; in studies checked, under half for an unresolved V gene and the rest for unknown reasons. D and trimming come from the DNA, and the V and J calls and clone size come from that table. A total of about 250,000 clones appear in this sample, around 80% of them only once. Roughly 0.31% of the sample is held by the ten biggest clonotypes.

Measured from the cysteine to the phenylalanine, the CDR3 is 16 residues long. Just CDR3 DNA is preserved here, 48 bases in frame from base 1. V loses 5 bases, J loses 0 bases, and the germline ends lie 14 bases apart. CDR1 and CDR2 (SGHTA, FQGNSA) derive from the germline V gene. This clone occurred once. What antigen it recognizes has not been identified. Nothing much larger sits one base from this clone, and base qualities are not available. The clonotype comes from a girl aged 2-10 years in good health and CMV-seronegative. Here the chain combines TRBV7-2 and TRBJ1-5; D gene: possibly TRBD1, on 5 matching bases. What was sequenced was PBMCs. The CDR3 region: CASSPSRRGSNQPQHF. The nucleotide sequence reads as follows: TGTGCCAGCAGCCCTAGCAGGAGGGGTAGCAATCAGCCCCAGCATTTT. With all but the CDR3 taken from the reference TRBV7-2 and TRBJ1-5 genes, the full variable domain is: GAGVSQSPSNKVTEKGKDVELRCDPISGHTALYWYRQSLGQGLEFLIYFQGNSAPDKSGLPSDRFSAERTGGSVSTLTIQRTQQEDSAVYLCASSPSRRGSNQPQHFGDGTRLSIL.